Included here is one TCR beta chain sequence, with context. Its antigen is unknown. The record originates from a study of a mutant IDH1 vaccine in newly diagnosed glioma. In the study overall: The study gave patients eight vaccinations in weeks 1, 3, 5, 7, 11, 15, 19, 23. Therapy received beforehand was radiotherapy, temozolomide, or both, with most patients given both. Initiation of the vaccine course occurred 4-6 weeks after radiotherapy alone, or alongside temozolomide cycles.

The protocol was immunoSEQ multiplex PCR, while the TCRdb copy is restricted to in-frame clones and leaves out a portion. This sample carries 50,000 to 70,000 clones, roughly 80% of them seen once, and the ten largest clones take 3% to 3.5%. The time point here: week 5, during vaccination. Vaccination comprised doses that each held 300 ug of mutant IDH1 20-mer peptide, plus topical imiquimod. Study-wide findings and caveats: Apparently, pseudoprogression bore no relation to changes among the top peripheral T cell clonotypes.

CDR3 length: 12 amino acids. Germline V CDR1 and CDR2: SEHNR, FQNEAQ (reference sequence). Trimming stripped 7 bases from V and 7 bases from J, with 12 bases between. This chain connects TRBV7-9 to TRBJ2-3; D gene uncertain. The sequencing here drew on PBMCs, taken from a glioma patient whose treatment included an IDH1 peptide vaccine. This receptor was obtained from a woman in her late teens or twenties with glioma. Some clones in this sample may be carry-over from other donors' samples. The CDR3 nucleotides read TGTGCCAGCACGCACTTGGGGAATACGCAGTATTTT. It is translated as CASTHLGNTQYF.